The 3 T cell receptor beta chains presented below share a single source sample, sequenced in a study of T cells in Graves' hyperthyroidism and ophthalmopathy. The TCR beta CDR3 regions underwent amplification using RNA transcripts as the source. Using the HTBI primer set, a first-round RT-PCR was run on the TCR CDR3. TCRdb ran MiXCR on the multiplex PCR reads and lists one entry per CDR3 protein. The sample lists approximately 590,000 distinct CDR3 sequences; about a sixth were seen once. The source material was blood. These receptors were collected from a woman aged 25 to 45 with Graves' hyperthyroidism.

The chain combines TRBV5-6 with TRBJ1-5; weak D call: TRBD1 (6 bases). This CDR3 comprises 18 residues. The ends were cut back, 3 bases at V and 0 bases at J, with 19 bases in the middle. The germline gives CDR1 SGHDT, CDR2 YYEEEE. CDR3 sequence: CASSSLGQRINSNQPQHF. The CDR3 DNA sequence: TGTGCCAGCAGCTCCCTGGGACAAAGGATAAATAGCAATCAGCCCCAGCATTTT.

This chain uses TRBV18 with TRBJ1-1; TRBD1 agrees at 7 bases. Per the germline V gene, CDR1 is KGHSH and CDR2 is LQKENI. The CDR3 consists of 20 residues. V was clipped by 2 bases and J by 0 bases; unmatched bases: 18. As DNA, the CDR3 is TGTGCCAGCTCACCATTCGACCAGGGGGTGGGTGGTGGAATGAACACTGAAGCTTTCTTT. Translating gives CASSPFDQGVGGGMNTEAFF.

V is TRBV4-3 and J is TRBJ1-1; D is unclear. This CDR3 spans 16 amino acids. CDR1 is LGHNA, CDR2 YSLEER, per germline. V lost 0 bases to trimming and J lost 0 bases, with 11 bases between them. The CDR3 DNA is TGCGCCAGCAGCCAAGAACACTTCCTTTTGAACACTGAAGCTTTCTTT. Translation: CASSQEHFLLNTEAFF.